These 19 T cell receptor beta chains share one sample of origin, sequenced in a study of T cells in Graves' hyperthyroidism and ophthalmopathy. Amplified regions were TCR beta CDR3 sequences from RNA transcripts. The study used the HTBI primer set for a first-round RT-PCR of the TCR CDR3. TCRdb reprocessed the multiplex PCR reads via MiXCR and lists one record per CDR3 protein. This sample carries 80,000 to 100,000 distinct CDR3 sequences, roughly 40% of them seen once, and the ten largest clones take 9.5% to 13%. Sequenced input: peripheral blood or thyroid tissue (not recorded which). These receptors originate from a woman younger than 45 with Graves' hyperthyroidism.

This clonotype has a count of ten or more. This chain uses TRBV28 with TRBJ2-5; D might be TRBD1 or TRBD2, each matching 5 bases. V lost 3 bases to trimming and J lost 1 base, with 9 bases between them. CDR1 and CDR2 from the germline V gene are MDHEN and SYDVKM. CDR3 length: 14 amino acids. CDR3: CASSLGDPQETQYF. CDR3 nucleotide sequence: TGTGCCAGCAGTTTGGGGGACCCCCAAGAGACCCAGTACTTC.

This clonotype is labeled medium-sized. The rearrangement uses TRBV7-8 and TRBJ1-1; the D gene is possibly TRBD1 (6 bases). This CDR3 has 14 amino acids. CDR1 and CDR2 (germline): SGHVS, FQNEAQ. The V end was cut by 1 base, the J end by 1 base, with 7 bases between. The CDR3 spells CASSLEGQNTEAFF. In DNA form, the CDR3 reads TGTGCCAGCAGCTTAGAGGGACAGAACACTGAAGCTTTCTTT.

The chain employs TRBV2 and TRBJ1-1; 9 bases align to TRBD1. V shed 1 base, J shed 4 bases, and the junction held 4 bases outside the gene matches. Germline CDR1 SNHLY, CDR2 FYNNEI. The CDR3 runs 15 residues. CDR3 sequence (DNA): TGTGCCAGCAGTGAAGGGGACAGGGTTACCACTGAAGCTTTCTTT. Its protein is CASSEGDRVTTEAFF.

This clonotype was detected ten times or more. The chain recombines TRBV5-8 with TRBJ2-5; D not certain. Trimming pared 1 base from V and 2 bases from J, leaving 6 bases between. The CDR3 loop spans 13 amino acids. CDR1 is SGHTS, CDR2 YDEGEE, per germline. CDR3: CASSLRQQETQYF. In nucleotides, the CDR3 is TGTGCCAGCAGCTTGAGGCAGCAAGAGACCCAGTACTTC.

Only one count was recorded for this clonotype. V usage is TRBV12-3 or TRBV12-4 and J usage is TRBJ2-5; the D is unclear. This CDR3 region has 14 residues. Trimming left V 6 bases short and J 1 base short, with 12 bases between. The CDR3 DNA sequence: TGTGCCAGCAGACGCCATCGGCCCCAAGAGACCCAGTACTTC. Translation gives CASRRHRPQETQYF.

The gene calls are TRBV6-6 and TRBJ2-3; no clear D. The CDR3 loop spans 14 amino acids. The V end was cut by 5 bases, the J end by 2 bases, with 11 bases between. Germline V gives CDR1 MNHNY, CDR2 SVGAGI (reference sequence). CDR3 amino acids: CASSEMIPTDTQYF. In DNA form, the CDR3 reads TGTGCCAGCAGTGAAATGATTCCCACAGATACGCAGTATTTT.

This clonotype has at least ten counts. The rearrangement uses TRBV4-2 and TRBJ1-1; 8 bases line up with TRBD1. This CDR3 contains 15 residues. From germline, CDR1 is LGHNA and CDR2 YNFKEQ. The ends lost 7 bases at V and 8 bases at J; junction bases unmatched: 15. This CDR3 is CASTISTGQGAEAFF. The CDR3 DNA follows: TGTGCCAGCACCATTTCCACTGGGCAGGGGGCGGAAGCTTTCTTT.

This clonotype was recorded at least ten times. The rearrangement joins TRBV6-1 to TRBJ1-5, with a weak D call TRBD1 (5 bases). Germline V gives CDR1 MNHNS, CDR2 SASEGT. This CDR3 has 15 amino acids. Trimming removed 3 bases from V and 10 bases from J, with 19 bases in between. The CDR3 bases are TGTGCCAGCAGTGAGTGGGCTTTCTCTGGGGGACCCCAGCATTTT. Its translation is CASSEWAFSGGPQHF.

This chain connects TRBV25-1 to TRBJ2-5, with D possibly being TRBD1 or TRBD2 (5 bases each). This CDR3 is built from 13 residues. Looked up from germline, CDR1 is MGHDK and CDR2 is SYGVNS. Between the trimmed V and J ends, which lost 11 bases and 5 bases, there was a span of 18 bases. CDR3 protein: CAQRGSQRETQYF. The CDR3 DNA reads as TGTGCCCAGAGGGGCAGCCAACGGGAGACCCAGTACTTC.

This clonotype was detected ten times or more. The CDR3 loop reads CASSLEWRGSTGELFF. The CDR3 DNA follows: TGTGCCAGCAGCTTAGAGTGGAGGGGATCAACCGGGGAGCTGTTTTTT. V is TRBV7-8 and J is TRBJ2-2, with D perhaps TRBD2 (6 bases). V was shortened by 1 base and J by 5 bases, with 14 bases between the two germline ends. This CDR3 has 16 residues. Germline V gene sequence: CDR1 SGHVS, CDR2 FQNEAQ.

In this sample, this clonotype turned up a few times. The chain joins TRBV27 to TRBJ1-2; D unclear. V was shortened by 1 base and J by 7 bases, with 13 bases between the two germline ends. Germline V lookup: CDR1 MNHEY, CDR2 SMNVEV (reference sequence). The CDR3 sequence is 14 residues long. Written as DNA, the CDR3 is TGTGCCAGCAGTTTATTGGGTTCCGAGGGTGGCTACACCTTC. This gives the protein CASSLLGSEGGYTF.

This clonotype appeared many times. V is TRBV9 and J is TRBJ1-3, with D possibly TRBD1 on 5 matching bases. This CDR3 contains 16 residues. The germline CDR1 and CDR2 sequences are SGDLS and YYNGEE. Trimming stripped 4 bases from V and 0 bases from J, with 14 bases between. The CDR3 spells CASSTGQGPSGNTIYF. For the CDR3, the DNA is TGTGCCAGCAGCACAGGCCAGGGACCCTCTGGAAACACCATATATTTT. The full variable domain, completed using reference TRBV9 and TRBJ1-3, is DSGVTQTPKHLITATGQRVTLRCSPRSGDLSVYWYQQSLDQGLQFLIQYYNGEERAKGNILERFSAQQFPDLHSELNLSSLELGDSALYFCASSTGQGPSGNTIYFGEGSWLTVV.

This clonotype was recorded once. The chain couples TRBV19 to TRBJ1-5; possible D gene TRBD1, 5 bases. The CDR3 has 14 residues. Trimming removed 7 bases from V and 6 bases from J, with 16 bases in between. Germline lookup yields CDR1 LNHDA and CDR2 SQIVND (reference sequence). This chain's CDR3 is CASIQGLGPQPQHF. CDR3 sequence (DNA): TGTGCCAGTATCCAGGGACTAGGACCTCAGCCCCAGCATTTT. The whole variable domain, filled in from reference TRBV19 and TRBJ1-5, reads DGGITQSPKYLFRKEGQNVTLSCEQNLNHDAMYWYRQDPGQGLRLIYYSQIVNDFQKGDIAEGYSVSREKKESFPLTVTSAQKNPTAFYLCASIQGLGPQPQHFGDGTRLSIL.

As regards this clonotype: The conserved final phenylalanine or tryptophan is absent from the CDR3, which likely points to a read error. The DNA is left out, because the CDR3 cannot be placed on it with certainty; the CDR3 is given as TCRdb lists it. V is TRBV9 and J is TRBJ2-2. Germline-derived CDR1 and CDR2 are SGDLS and YYNGEE. A total of 8 residues make up the CDR3, ends included. Here the CDR3 reads CASSGMGA.

The chain is built from TRBV6-1 and TRBJ1-6, with no clear D. CDR1 is MNHNS, CDR2 SASEGT, per germline. This CDR3 is 13 amino acids long. Deletions cut 8 bases from V and 7 bases from J, with 12 bases between. The chain's CDR3 is CASGRLVNSPLHF. In DNA, the CDR3 is TGTGCCAGCGGCCGGTTGGTGAATTCACCCCTCCACTTT.

This clonotype was seen a handful of times. A much larger clone lies a single base off, so this may be a read error. The chain uses TRBV5-1 and TRBJ2-5; TRBD2 agrees at 8 bases. With 3 bases clipped from V and 3 bases from J, the junction kept 13 bases outside the gene matches. The CDR3 is made up of 17 amino acids. Germline CDR1 is SGHRS and CDR2 is YFSETQ. The CDR3 spells CASSSGGPAGFEETQYF. The CDR3 DNA reads TGCGCCAGCAGCTCGGGAGGGCCAGCGGGGTTTGAAGAGACCCAGTACTTC. Supplemented by reference TRBV5-1 and TRBJ2-5, the full variable domain reads KAGVTQTPRYLIKTRGQQVTLSCSPISGHRSVSWYQQTPGQGLQFLFEYFSETQRNKGNFPGRFSGRQFSNSRSEMNVSTLELGDSALYLCASSSGGPAGFEETQYFGPGTRLLVL.

This clonotype was counted at least ten times. V and J are TRBV6-6 and TRBJ1-4; TRBD1 agrees at 11 bases. V shed 6 bases and J 7 bases; nucleotides not matched to a gene: 7. Germline loops: CDR1 MNHNY, CDR2 SVGAGI (reference sequence). This CDR3 is built from 15 residues. The CDR3 protein is CASRTDRGRSEKLFF. DNA of the CDR3: TGTGCCAGCAGGACGGACAGGGGGCGTAGTGAAAAACTGTTTTTT.

The V call is TRBV7-2, the J call TRBJ2-7, with no clear D. Per germline, CDR1 SGHTA and CDR2 FQGNSA. V shed 9 bases and J shed 0 bases, with 12 bases lying between them. The CDR3 has 13 residues. The CDR3 bases are TGTGCCAGTAGCCCGGAGCCCTCCTACGAGCAGTACTTC. It translates to CASSPEPSYEQYF.

This clonotype was seen at least ten times. The V gene is TRBV11-3, the J gene TRBJ2-7; 11 bases match TRBD2. The V gene's germline CDR1 is SGHNT and CDR2 YENEEA. Losses at the gene ends were 3 bases for V and 6 bases for J; bases not matched to a gene: 10. This CDR3 comprises 16 residues. The CDR3 sequence: CASSLGSGTSGSEQYF. The CDR3 DNA sequence: TGTGCCAGCAGCTTGGGCTCCGGGACTAGCGGATCCGAGCAGTACTTC.